The T cell receptor (beta chain) under discussion was sequenced for a study of T cell clonality in common variable immunodeficiency. Study-wide results and caveats: TCRbeta clonality was increased in CVID versus healthy controls.

A remark on this clone: What it recognizes is unknown.

Sequencing was performed with immunoSEQ multiplex PCR; in TCRdb, only in-frame clones are kept and a portion is missing. This sample includes around 57,000 clones with no singletons; its ten biggest clones take up 4.5% to 5.5%. Both groups were predominantly of Caucasian heritage. The sample was peripheral blood mononuclear cells. The TCR sequence derives from a person aged 18 to 70 in good health.

The CDR3 bases that were read are TGTGCCAGTAGTTCCAGGACTAGCCCAGGCCCCTCCTACGAG. This encodes CASSSRTSPGPSYE. The full CDR3 is CASSSRTSPGPSYEQYF. This chain connects TRBV19 to TRBJ2-7; TRBD2 matches at 8 bases. The read terminates 3 residues ahead of where the CDR3 ends, so the germline J gene completes it. The CDR3 length is 17 residues. Germline V gene lookup returns CDR1 LNHDA and CDR2 SQIVND (reference sequence). J lost 0 bases, V lost 5 bases, and 12 bases had no gene match. The whole variable domain, remainder taken from reference TRBV19 and TRBJ2-7, is DGGITQSPKYLFRKEGQNVTLSCEQNLNHDAMYWYRQDPGQGLRLIYYSQIVNDFQKGDIAEGYSVSREKKESFPLTVTSAQKNPTAFYLCASSSRTSPGPSYEQYFGPGTRLTVT.